This T cell receptor beta chain was captured by sequencing in a study of blood T cell repertoires in COVID-19. Turning to the study itself: Nucleic acid was either cDNA or gDNA, and it came from T cells, B-cell-depleted T cells, or PBMCs.

Living in 24 US areas, the participants were between roughly 18 and 89 years of age. Cohort placement rested on clinical history that participants reported themselves. CDR1 is SGDLS and CDR2 is YYNGEE in the germline V gene. Trimming took 3 bases from V and 3 from J; bases not matched to a gene: 6. The CDR3 has 15 amino acids. Original handling: Estimates of nucleated cell counts were drawn from the amplification of reference gene primers. The data were produced by immunoSEQ multiplex PCR, yet TCRdb's version contains in-frame clones alone and is incomplete. That table gives V, J and clone size, and the DNA gave D and trimming. Here the sample spans under 500,000 clones, about 85% being singletons.

The sequencing input was PBMCs or T cells enriched from blood (not recorded which). The J gene is TRBJ1-5, the V gene TRBV9; TRBD1 matches 7 bases. This receptor was identified in a woman younger than 35 with acute COVID-19. The CDR3 reads CASSASQGSNQPQHF. CDR3 DNA sequence: TGTGCCAGCAGCGCATCACAGGGGTCCAATCAGCCCCAGCATTTT.